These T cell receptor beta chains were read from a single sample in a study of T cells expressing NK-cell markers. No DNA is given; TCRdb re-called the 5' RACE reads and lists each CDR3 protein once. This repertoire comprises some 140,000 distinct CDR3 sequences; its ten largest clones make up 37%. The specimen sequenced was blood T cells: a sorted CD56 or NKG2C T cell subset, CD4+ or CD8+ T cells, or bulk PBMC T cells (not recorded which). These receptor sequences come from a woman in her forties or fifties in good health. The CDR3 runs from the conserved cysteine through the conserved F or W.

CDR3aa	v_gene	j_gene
CASSLLEEEVQYF	TRBV27	TRBJ2-4
CASSHQAENTEAFF	TRBV4-1	TRBJ1-1
CASSSSSGSETQYF	TRBV12-3/TRBV12-4	TRBJ2-5
CASSIEGRDTQYF	TRBV19	TRBJ2-3
CASSYSGGAPWDGYTF	TRBV6-5	TRBJ1-2
CASSRGLADQETQYF	TRBV14	TRBJ2-5
CASSSTRDRGLQETQYF	TRBV27	TRBJ2-5
CASSHLLSGTPDEQFF	TRBV4-1	TRBJ2-1
CASSQEKAGVWEQFF	TRBV4-1	TRBJ2-1
CASSRVMGLDNEQFF	TRBV23-1	TRBJ2-1
CASSGVATDTQYF	TRBV6-4	TRBJ2-3
CASSEDDRAEAFF	TRBV2	TRBJ1-1
CASSYGVNTGELFF	TRBV6-5	TRBJ2-2
CATSPVGSLSETQYF	TRBV24-1	TRBJ2-5